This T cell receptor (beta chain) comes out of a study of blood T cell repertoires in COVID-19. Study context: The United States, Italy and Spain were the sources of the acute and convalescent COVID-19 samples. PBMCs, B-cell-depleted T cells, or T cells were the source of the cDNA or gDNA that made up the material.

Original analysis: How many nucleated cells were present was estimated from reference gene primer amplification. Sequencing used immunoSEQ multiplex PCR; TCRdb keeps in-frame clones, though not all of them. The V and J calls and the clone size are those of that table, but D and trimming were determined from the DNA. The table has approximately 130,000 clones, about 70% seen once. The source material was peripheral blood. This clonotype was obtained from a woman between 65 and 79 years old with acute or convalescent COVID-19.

CDR3 DNA sequence: TGTGCCAGCAGTTTAGCGGGGGGGCCCGATACGCAGTATTTT. It yields the protein CASSLAGGPDTQYF. The V and J genes are TRBV27 and TRBJ2-3; 9 bases agree with TRBD2. CDR1 MNHEY and CDR2 SMNVEV come from the germline V gene (reference sequence). The V gene end was trimmed by 2 bases and the J gene end by 6 bases; junction bases not matched to a gene: 3. This CDR3 is built from 14 residues.